The 8 T cell receptor beta chains presented below share a single source sample, sequenced in a study of cytomegalovirus exposure and HLA in healthy donors. Vbeta (60) and Jbeta (13) primers were used in the PCR. Assay used: immunoSEQ multiplex PCR; TCRdb lists only in-frame clones, some missing. The sample has under 85,000 clones; about 70% are singletons. Sequencing was performed on PBMCs. The source of these receptors is a young man in good health and CMV-seronegative.

The CDR3: CASSEAGTGTTPHF. The CDR3 nucleotides are TGTGCCAGCAGTGAAGCGGGGACAGGGACCACCCCCCACTTT. The V call is TRBV6-1, the J call TRBJ1-6; 9 positions agree with TRBD1. The junction had 9 bases not matched to a gene; V was cut back by 0 bases and J by 18 bases. The germline gives CDR1 MNHNS, CDR2 SASEGT. CDR3 size: 14 residues.

This sequence joins TRBV28 and TRBJ1-2; 11 bases match TRBD1. The CDR3 has 14 residues. Germline V gives CDR1 MDHEN, CDR2 SYDVKM. V lost 6 bases to trimming and J lost 7 bases; unmatched junction nucleotides: 7. The CDR3 protein is CASRDSDRGPGYTF. CDR3 DNA: TGTGCCAGCAGGGATTCGGACAGGGGGCCTGGCTACACCTTC.

This sequence joins TRBV4-1 and TRBJ1-5; no firm D call. The CDR3 length is 15 residues. Trimming stripped 1 base from V and 1 base from J, with 8 bases between. Germline CDR1 and CDR2: MGHRA and YSYEKL. This CDR3 is CASSQVGLSNQPQHF. The DNA for the CDR3 is TGCGCCAGCAGCCAAGTGGGCCTCAGCAATCAGCCCCAGCATTTT.

This sequence joins TRBV5-5 and TRBJ2-1; TRBD2 matches 11 bases. CDR3 length: 16 amino acids. J was trimmed by 6 bases and V by 4 bases; bases with no gene match: 9. In germline, CDR1 is SGHKS, CDR2 YYEKEE (reference sequence). The DNA of the CDR3 is TGTGCCAGCAGCCCTACCTATAGCGGGGGGGCCAATGAGCAGTTCTTC. Amino acids: CASSPTYSGGANEQFF.

The V call is TRBV5-1, the J call TRBJ2-3, with unresolved D. Germline lookup yields CDR1 SGHRS and CDR2 YFSETQ. CDR3 length equals 12 residues. V lost 2 bases and J 4 bases, leaving 5 bases between the germline ends. The CDR3, as DNA: TGCGCCAGCAGCTTTCGGGCAGATACGCAGTATTTT. Translation: CASSFRADTQYF.

The chain recombines TRBV12-5 with TRBJ2-7; maybe TRBD2 (6 bases). Trimming took off 5 bases at V and 0 bases at J, with 23 bases between the two ends. In germline, CDR1 is LGHNT, CDR2 FRNRAP. The CDR3 totals 18 residues. The CDR3 DNA follows: TGTGCTAGTGGTCCTACCCCTCTGGAGGGAATAGGCTCCTACGAGCAGTACGTC. Translated, it gives CASGPTPLEGIGSYEQYV.

Note on this clone: A read error may account for a junction end that differs from germline. V is TRBV7-9 and J is TRBJ2-1, with D uncertain. The germline V gene has CDR1 SEHNR and CDR2 FQNEAQ (reference sequence). CDR3 length: 12 amino acids. CDR3: CSSSPKYNEQFF. For the CDR3, the DNA is TGTTCCAGCAGCCCCAAATACAATGAGCAGTTCTTC.

V gene TRBV14 combines with J gene TRBJ2-5; 7 bases line up with TRBD1. The CDR3 consists of 16 residues. V shed 5 bases and J 5 bases; nucleotides not matched to a gene: 14. Germline V CDR1 and CDR2: SGHDN, FVKESK. CDR3 residues: CASSFLGQVGRETQYF. The CDR3 DNA reads TGTGCCAGCAGCTTTTTAGGACAGGTAGGTAGGGAGACCCAGTACTTC.